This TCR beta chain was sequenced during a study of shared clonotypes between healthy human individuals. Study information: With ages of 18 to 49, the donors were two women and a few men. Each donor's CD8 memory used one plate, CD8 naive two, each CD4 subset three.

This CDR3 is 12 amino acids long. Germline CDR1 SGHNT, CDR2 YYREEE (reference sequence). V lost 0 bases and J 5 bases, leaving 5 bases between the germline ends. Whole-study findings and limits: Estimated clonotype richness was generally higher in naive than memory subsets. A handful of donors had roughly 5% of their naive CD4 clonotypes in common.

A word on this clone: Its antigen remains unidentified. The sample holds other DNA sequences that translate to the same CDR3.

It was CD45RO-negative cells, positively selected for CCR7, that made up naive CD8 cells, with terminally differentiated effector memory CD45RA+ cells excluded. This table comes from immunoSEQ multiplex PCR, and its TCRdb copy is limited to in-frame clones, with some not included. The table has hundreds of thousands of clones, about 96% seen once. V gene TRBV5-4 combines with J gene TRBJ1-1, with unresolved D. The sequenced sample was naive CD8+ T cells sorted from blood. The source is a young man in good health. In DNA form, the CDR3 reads TGTGCCAGCAGCTTGGACTCGACTGAAGCTTTCTTT. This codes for CASSLDSTEAFF.